Each of the 9 T cell receptor beta chains below was sequenced from the same sample in a study of memory CD4+ T cells and cytomegalovirus serostatus. Some clones are missing from TCRdb's copy, which holds only in-frame ones; the method was immunoSEQ multiplex PCR. The table lists 55,000 or so clones, more than 70% of them singletons. The sort gate was single viable CD3+CD4+CD8-CD45RO+ cells for memory CD4+ T cells. The sample comprised memory CD4+ T cells from blood. These receptors all come from an adult in good health and CMV-seropositive.

The rearrangement links TRBV13 to TRBJ1-4, with 7 positions matching TRBD1. The CDR3 runs 17 residues. V shed 3 bases, J shed 8 bases, and the junction held 15 bases outside the gene matches. Germline V gene lookup returns CDR1 PRHDT and CDR2 FYEKMQ (reference sequence). CDR3 loop: CASSFRDRGGKVEKLFF. The DNA for the CDR3 is TGTGCCAGCAGCTTCCGGGACAGAGGGGGTAAAGTGGAAAAACTGTTTTTT.

V is TRBV5-4 and J is TRBJ2-7; D unresolved. Germline V gene lookup returns CDR1 SGHNT and CDR2 YYREEE (reference sequence). V lost 0 bases, J lost 4 bases, and 14 bases lay in between. This CDR3 spans 15 amino acids. The CDR3 sequence: CASSLEGGGKYEQYF. The CDR3 DNA reads TGTGCCAGCAGCTTGGAAGGCGGTGGAAAGTACGAGCAGTACTTC. The whole variable domain, filled in from reference TRBV5-4 and TRBJ2-7, reads ETGVTQSPTHLIKTRGQQVTLRCSSQSGHNTVSWYQQALGQGPQFIFQYYREEENGRGNFPPRFSGLQFPNYSSELNVNALELDDSALYLCASSLEGGGKYEQYFGPGTRLTVT.

The CDR3 region has the DNA TGTGCCAGCAGGAAAACGTCCTATAATTCACCCCTCCACTTT. This codes for CASRKTSYNSPLHF. The rearrangement uses TRBV6-5 and TRBJ1-6; no definite D call. This CDR3 contains 14 residues. Trimming stripped 6 bases from V and 1 base from J, with 7 bases between. Germline V lookup: CDR1 MNHEY, CDR2 SVGAGI.

In its sample, this clone was seen a few times. This chain uses TRBV14 with TRBJ2-1, with 9 bases matching TRBD2. CDR1 is SGHDN and CDR2 is FVKESK in the germline V gene. The length of the CDR3 is 14 residues. The junction had 3 bases not matched to a gene; V was cut back by 3 bases and J by 6 bases. The CDR3 DNA is TGTGCCAGCAGCCATGTTAGCGGGAGCAATGAGCAGTTCTTC. Protein sequence: CASSHVSGSNEQFF.

The chain has TRBV6-5 and TRBJ2-7; TRBD2 aligns across 12 bases. Per germline, CDR1 MNHEY and CDR2 SVGAGI. V dropped 5 bases and J dropped 8; count of bases not matched to a gene: 7. There are 14 residues in the CDR3. DNA of the CDR3: TGTGCCAGCAGTACCGGGACTAGCGGGCCCCAGCAGTACTTC. It translates to CASSTGTSGPQQYF.

The V call is TRBV14, the J call TRBJ2-5, with 11 bases aligning to TRBD2. The CDR3 totals 18 residues. The V gene end was trimmed by 2 bases and the J gene end by 5 bases; junction bases not matched to a gene: 13. Germline CDR1 is SGHDN and CDR2 is FVKESK. The CDR3 region has the DNA TGTGCCAGCAGCCAACGGCTAGCGGGGGGCGTAAGTTTTGAGACCCAGTACTTC. Its translation: CASSQRLAGGVSFETQYF.

This clone has only one observation. The rearrangement links TRBV28 to TRBJ2-5, with 11 bases identical to TRBD2. This CDR3 has 15 amino acids. With 2 bases clipped from V and 7 bases from J, the junction kept 6 bases outside the gene matches. The germline V gene has CDR1 MDHEN and CDR2 SYDVKM. CDR3 nucleotide sequence: TGTGCCAGCAGTTTACATAGCGGGGGGGTTGGGACCCAGTACTTC. Amino acids: CASSLHSGGVGTQYF.

The chain links TRBV6-6 to TRBJ2-7; D is uncertain. Trimming shortened V by 6 bases and J by 1 base, and 7 bases separated the two germline ends. The germline CDR1 and CDR2 sequences are MNHNY and SVGAGI (reference sequence). The CDR3 is made up of 12 amino acids. The CDR3 DNA sequence: TGTGCCAGCAGGGCAGAATCCTACGAGCAGTACTTC. It codes for CASRAESYEQYF.

This rearrangement joins TRBV2 to TRBJ1-2; 8 positions agree with TRBD1. Germline V gene lookup returns CDR1 SNHLY and CDR2 FYNNEI. V was pared by 6 bases and J by 4 bases, with 4 bases of the junction left unmatched. CDR3 length equals 13 residues. The CDR3 region has the DNA TGTGCCAGCAGAGGACAGGGCCCCTATGGCTACACCTTC. Translating gives CASRGQGPYGYTF.